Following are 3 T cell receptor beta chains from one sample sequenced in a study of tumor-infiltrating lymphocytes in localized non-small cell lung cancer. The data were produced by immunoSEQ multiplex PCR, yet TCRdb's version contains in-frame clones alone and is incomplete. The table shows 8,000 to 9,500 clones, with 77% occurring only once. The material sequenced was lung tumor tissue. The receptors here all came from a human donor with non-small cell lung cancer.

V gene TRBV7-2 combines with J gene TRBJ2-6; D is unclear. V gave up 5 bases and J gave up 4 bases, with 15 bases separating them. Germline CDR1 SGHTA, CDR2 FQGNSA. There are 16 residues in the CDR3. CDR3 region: CASSPAGLSGANVLTF. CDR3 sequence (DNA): TGTGCCAGCAGCCCCGCTGGTCTTTCCGGGGCCAACGTCCTGACTTTC.

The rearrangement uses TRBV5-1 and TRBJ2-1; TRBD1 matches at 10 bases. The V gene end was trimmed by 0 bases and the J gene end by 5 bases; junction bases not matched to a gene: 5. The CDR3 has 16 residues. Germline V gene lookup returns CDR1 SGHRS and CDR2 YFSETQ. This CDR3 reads CASSLGQGAGNNEQFF. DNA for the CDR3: TGCGCCAGCAGCTTGGGACAGGGGGCGGGAAACAATGAGCAGTTCTTC.

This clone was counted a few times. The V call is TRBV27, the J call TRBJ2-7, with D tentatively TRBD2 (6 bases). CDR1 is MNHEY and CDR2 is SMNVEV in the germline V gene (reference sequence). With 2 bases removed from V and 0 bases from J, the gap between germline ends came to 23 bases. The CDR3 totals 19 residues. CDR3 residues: CASSLRFRESWERSYEQYF. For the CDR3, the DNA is TGTGCCAGCAGTTTACGTTTCCGGGAGTCGTGGGAGCGCTCCTACGAGCAGTACTTC.